A single sample gave rise to the 7 T cell receptor beta chains below, sequenced in a study of cytomegalovirus exposure and HLA in healthy donors. The PCR contained 60 Vbeta and 13 Jbeta primers. Sequencing used immunoSEQ multiplex PCR; TCRdb keeps in-frame clones, though not all of them. The table has roughly 150,000 clones, over 80% seen once. Sample: PBMCs. Every receptor here comes from a woman between 18 and 29 years old in good health and CMV-seronegative.

V usage is TRBV7-2 and J usage is TRBJ1-5, with a possible D match to TRBD1 (6 bases). The V end was cut by 3 bases, the J end by 6 bases, with 15 bases between. Germline V lookup: CDR1 SGHTA, CDR2 FQGNSA. The CDR3 consists of 15 residues. CDR3 sequence (DNA): TGTGCCAGCAGCTTGGGGGGGGGCGCTGGTCAGCCCCAGCATTTT. It specifies CASSLGGGAGQPQHF. Full variable domain (missing parts from reference TRBV7-2 and TRBJ1-5): GAGVSQSPSNKVTEKGKDVELRCDPISGHTALYWYRQSLGQGLEFLIYFQGNSAPDKSGLPSDRFSAERTGGSVSTLTIQRTQQEDSAVYLCASSLGGGAGQPQHFGDGTRLSIL.

The rearrangement joins TRBV5-1 to TRBJ1-1; 7 nucleotides agree with TRBD1. Germline V gene lookup returns CDR1 SGHRS and CDR2 YFSETQ. This CDR3 has 14 residues. V lost 4 bases to trimming and J lost 1 base; unmatched junction nucleotides: 4. The CDR3 spells CASSTGQPNTEAFF. In DNA form, the CDR3 reads TGCGCCAGCAGCACGGGACAGCCGAACACTGAAGCTTTCTTT. Full variable domain (rest looked up from reference TRBV5-1 and TRBJ1-1): KAGVTQTPRYLIKTRGQQVTLSCSPISGHRSVSWYQQTPGQGLQFLFEYFSETQRNKGNFPGRFSGRQFSNSRSEMNVSTLELGDSALYLCASSTGQPNTEAFFGQGTRLTVV.

CDR3 residues: CASSGGLAGGMAQYF. The CDR3 DNA sequence: TGTGCCAGCAGTGGGGGACTAGCGGGGGGGATGGCCCAGTACTTC. The chain is built from TRBV2 and TRBJ2-5; TRBD2 matches at 16 bases. This CDR3 has 15 residues. J lost 9 bases, V lost 4 bases, and 5 bases had no gene match. Germline V CDR1 and CDR2: SNHLY, FYNNEI. Supplemented by reference TRBV2 and TRBJ2-5, the full variable domain reads EPEVTQTPSHQVTQMGQEVILRCVPISNHLYFYWYRQILGQKVEFLVSFYNNEISEKSEIFDDQFSVERPDGSNFTLKIRSTKLEDSAMYFCASSGGLAGGMAQYFGPGTRLLVL.

The genes are TRBV19 and TRBJ2-4; D is perhaps TRBD1 (6 bases). Deletions cut 6 bases from V and 2 bases from J, with 14 bases between. The germline V gene has CDR1 LNHDA and CDR2 SQIVND (reference sequence). The CDR3 totals 15 residues. The CDR3 region has the DNA TGTGCCAGTAGCCTTAGAGGACAGACCAAAAACATTCAGTACTTC. Translating it yields CASSLRGQTKNIQYF. Full variable domain (remainder filled in from reference TRBV19 and TRBJ2-4): DGGITQSPKYLFRKEGQNVTLSCEQNLNHDAMYWYRQDPGQGLRLIYYSQIVNDFQKGDIAEGYSVSREKKESFPLTVTSAQKNPTAFYLCASSLRGQTKNIQYFGAGTRLSVL.

This chain uses TRBV9 with TRBJ2-7; D gene uncertain. Trimming stripped 1 base from V and 0 bases from J, with 5 bases between. This CDR3 region has 13 residues. Per the germline V gene, CDR1 is SGDLS and CDR2 is YYNGEE. CDR3 protein: CASSVLPSYEQYF. The CDR3 bases are TGTGCCAGCAGCGTACTCCCCTCCTACGAGCAGTACTTC.

V and J are TRBV5-3 and TRBJ2-5, with 10 bases aligning to TRBD1. TRBV5-3 is flagged as an ORF with uncertain function. The CDR3 is 14 residues long. The V and J ends lost 4 bases and 5 bases, in that order; junction bases with no gene match: 5. The CDR3 sequence: CARSPDRGGETQYF. DNA for the CDR3: TGTGCCAGAAGCCCGGACAGGGGGGGGGAGACCCAGTACTTC.

The rearrangement joins TRBV5-1 to TRBJ2-5, with 7 bases matching TRBD1. Trimming took 3 bases from V and 0 from J; bases not matched to a gene: 5. This CDR3 comprises 15 residues. Germline V gives CDR1 SGHRS, CDR2 YFSETQ. The CDR3 nucleotides are TGCGCCAGCAGCTCGGGACAGAACCACCAAGAGACCCAGTACTTC. It encodes CASSSGQNHQETQYF.